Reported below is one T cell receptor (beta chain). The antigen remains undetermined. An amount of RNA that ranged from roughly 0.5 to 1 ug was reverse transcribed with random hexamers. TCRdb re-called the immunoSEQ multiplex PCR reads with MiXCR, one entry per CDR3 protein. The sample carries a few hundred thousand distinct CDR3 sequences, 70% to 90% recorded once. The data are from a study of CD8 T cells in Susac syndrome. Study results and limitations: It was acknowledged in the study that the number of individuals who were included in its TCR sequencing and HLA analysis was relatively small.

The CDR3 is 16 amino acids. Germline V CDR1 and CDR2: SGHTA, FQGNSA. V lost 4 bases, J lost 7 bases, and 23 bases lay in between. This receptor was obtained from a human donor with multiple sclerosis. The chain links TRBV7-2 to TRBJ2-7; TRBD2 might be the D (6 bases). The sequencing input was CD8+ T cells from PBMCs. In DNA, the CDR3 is TGTGCCAGCAGCTCTAGGGGTAGCGGTTCCTTTTGGGAGCAGTACTTC. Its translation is CASSSRGSGSFWEQYF.